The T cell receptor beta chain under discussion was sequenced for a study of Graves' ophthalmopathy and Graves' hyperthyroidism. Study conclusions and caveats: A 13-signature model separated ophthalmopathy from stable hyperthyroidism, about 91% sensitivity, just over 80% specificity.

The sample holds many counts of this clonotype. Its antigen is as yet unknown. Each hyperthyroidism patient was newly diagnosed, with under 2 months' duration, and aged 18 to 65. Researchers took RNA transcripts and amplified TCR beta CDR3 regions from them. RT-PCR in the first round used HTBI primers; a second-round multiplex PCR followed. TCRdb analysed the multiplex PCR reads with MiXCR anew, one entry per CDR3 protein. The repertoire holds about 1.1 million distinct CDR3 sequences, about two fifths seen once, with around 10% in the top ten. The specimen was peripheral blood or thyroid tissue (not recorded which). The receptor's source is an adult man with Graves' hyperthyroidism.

CDR3: CSVFTRREGREQYF. The DNA for the CDR3 is TGCAGCGTATTTACTAGGAGGGAGGGCCGCGAGCAGTACTTC. The rearrangement links TRBV29-1 to TRBJ2-7; TRBD2 matches at 7 bases. Germline loops: CDR1 SQVTM, CDR2 ANQGSEA. The CDR3 contains 14 residues. The J segment lost 6 bases and the V segment lost 6 bases, leaving 14 bases of the junction unmatched.